The sequence of this T cell receptor (beta chain) was determined in a study of blood T cell repertoires in COVID-19. CDR1 and CDR2 (germline): KGHSH, LQKENI. The CDR3 is 14 residues long. V gave up 11 bases and J gave up 6 bases, with 21 bases separating them. Authors' data handling: Estimation of nucleated cell counts relied on the amplification of reference gene primers. TCRdb's copy holds only in-frame clones and misses some; the assay was immunoSEQ multiplex PCR. That table supplies the V and J calls and clone size; D and trimming were determined from the DNA. This sample has over 250,000 clones, with roughly 91% found just once. Self-reported history from a screening survey and questionnaire set each donor's cohort.

Material for sequencing was PBMCs or T cells enriched from blood (not recorded which). The clonotype comes from a man aged 40-55 years who had recovered from COVID-19. This chain joins TRBV18 and TRBJ2-3; possible D gene TRBD2, 7 bases. CDR3 nucleotide sequence: TGTGCCGATTCTCGAGGGGGGGCCCAGGATACGCAGTATTTT. Amino acid sequence: CADSRGGAQDTQYF.